The rows below give T cell receptor beta chains drawn from one sample of a study of T cells in Graves' hyperthyroidism and ophthalmopathy. From the multiplex PCR reads, TCRdb called clonotypes with MiXCR, one entry per CDR3 protein. The sample has about 480,000 distinct CDR3 sequences, 22% seen once; the top ten hold about 49%. The sample taken for sequencing was blood. The receptors shown here come from a woman in her 70s with Graves' ophthalmopathy. The CDR3 runs from the conserved cysteine through the conserved F or W. A D gene is named only where the DNA matches it firmly. Size is stated for part of the rows, as once, few or many counts, or as a class when the clone is expanded.

CDR3 DNA,CDR3 protein,clone size,V gene,D gene,J gene
TGCAGTGCTCTATCCGGGACTAGCGTTGAGCAGTTCTTC,CSALSGTSVEQFF,few,TRBV20-1,TRBD2,TRBJ2-1
TGTGCCATCAGTGAGATGGGAGGGACCCAGTACTTC,CAISEMGGTQYF,few,TRBV10-3,.,TRBJ2-5
TGCAGTGGAAACGGGGTAGAGACCCAGTACTTC,CSGNGVETQYF,few,TRBV20-1,.,TRBJ2-5
TGTGCCAGCGGCTTAAGGAATAGCAATCAGCCCCAGCATTTT,CASGLRNSNQPQHF,.,TRBV6-2/TRBV6-3,.,TRBJ1-5
TGCAGTGCTAGAGTTGTGAACGGACCTTATGGCTACACCTTC,CSARVVNGPYGYTF,few,TRBV20-1,.,TRBJ1-2
TGCAGTGCTAGTGCGCAGGGGGCGCGGAACACTGAAGCTTTCTTT,CSASAQGARNTEAFF,.,TRBV20-1,TRBD1,TRBJ1-1
TGTGCCTGGAGTTTACAAGAGACCCAGTACTTC,CAWSLQETQYF,.,TRBV30,.,TRBJ2-5
TGTGCCAGCAGCTTCTTAGTCGGGATAGGAGTGAACACTGAAGCTTTCTTT,CASSFLVGIGVNTEAFF,.,TRBV7-9,.,TRBJ1-1
TGCGCCAGCAGCCGGGACAGGAGTCACTACGAGCAGTACTTC,CASSRDRSHYEQYF,.,TRBV10-1,TRBD1,TRBJ2-7
TGTGCCAGCAGCGTCGGGCAGGGGCAAGCTTTCTTT,CASSVGQGQAFF,many,TRBV3-1,.,TRBJ1-1
TGTGCCAGCAGCCACGGCGGGGGCGCGGTGGGTACTGAAGCTTTCTTT,CASSHGGGAVGTEAFF,.,TRBV7-9,.,TRBJ1-1